Here is one TCR beta chain with its context. Antigen specificity is unknown. This sample is drawn from a study of T-cell reconstitution after alpha-beta-depleted transplantation in children. Overall study findings and caveats: At around two months after transplant, the alpha-beta T cells were reportedly derived from several hundred expanded clones that came from non-depleted graft cells.

The authors prepared the TCRbeta library with unique molecular identifiers. MiXCR, run by TCRdb on the PCR reads, gives a single entry per CDR3 protein. The data show about 610,000 distinct CDR3 sequences, roughly 30% seen once. The clonotype originates from a boy younger than two with Wiskott-Aldrich syndrome, due to receive a stem cell transplant. Material: PBMCs, obtained before TCRalphabeta/CD19-depleted stem cell transplant.

CDR3 in DNA: TGTGCCAGCAGCCAAGTACAGGGACATCAGCCCCAGCATTTT. This gives the protein CASSQVQGHQPQHF. The chain links TRBV3-1 to TRBJ1-5; D may be TRBD1 (6 bases). The CDR3 extends over 14 amino acids. Trimming stripped 1 base from V and 5 bases from J, with 9 bases between. Germline V CDR1 and CDR2: LGHDT, YNNKEL (reference sequence).